This TCR beta chain was found in a study of blood T cell repertoires in COVID-19 (dated by TCRdb to the early 2020s). The study in broad terms: Collaborator samples came from the United States, Italy and Spain and covered acute and convalescent phases of COVID-19. The samples were drawn from the first 160 participants of the ongoing ImmuneRACE study and from under 1,500 subjects provided by 6 global collaborators. Subjects who had been exposed to COVID-19, were actively infected with it, or had recovered from it provided the deeply sampled blood TCRbeta repertoires that made up the dataset. The prospective study material was composed of cDNA or gDNA derived from T cells, B-cell-depleted T cells, or PBMCs. Where HLA class I and class II types were available, the types were taken from metadata supplied by the sample provider, not from assay-based typing. Nearly every sample came with metadata listing a de-identified subject ID, COVID-19 status, age in years and sex. The repertoires were made available in a free public database intended to serve as a resource for research on the immune response to SARS-CoV-2. Broader findings and caveats from the paper: Clinical and demographic metadata were provided uncurated, with the amount varying by source and participant.

To note about this clone: There is no known antigen for this receptor. There are no base qualities to consult, and no much larger clone falls within one base.

The immunoSEQ Assay, a bias-controlled multiplex PCR, was used to amplify TCRbeta CDR3 regions from genomic DNA. As for the authors' bioinformatics: The number of nucleated cells in each sample was estimated by amplification of reference gene primers within the assay. To quantify the absolute abundance of each unique TCRbeta CDR3 rearrangement, sequence reads were collapsed and filtered. Productive Simpson clonality was computed per sample as the square root of Simpson's diversity index over productive rearrangements. Not all clones reach the TCRdb copy of this immuneACCESS table, which keeps in-frame sequences only. Checked studies attribute under half of the gap to unresolved V genes and leave the rest unexplained. That table is the source of V, J and clone size, and D and trimming were worked out from the DNA. This sample is represented by about 260,000 clones; about 90% of them were singletons. Roughly 1.6% of the sample comes from the top ten.

A second Seattle source provided samples from volunteer blood donors who had recovered from COVID-19. Collaborating institutions collected whole blood in K2EDTA tubes following their own protocols. For TCRbeta analysis, collaborators shipped samples as frozen whole blood, isolated PBMCs, or DNA extracted from either of those sample types. The receptor's source is a woman between 40 and 50 years old who had recovered from COVID-19. Sample: peripheral blood.

The CDR3 amino acid sequence is: CASSFGLAWEQFF. The nucleotide sequence is given as TGTGCCAGCAGCTTCGGACTAGCTTGGGAGCAGTTCTTC. Recombination connected TRBV7-3 to TRBJ2-1, and 8 junctional nucleotides match TRBD2. Germline trimming: 3 bases from V, 10 bases from J; junction bases outside gene matches: 5. The germline V gene supplies CDR1 SGHTA and CDR2 FQGTGA. Counted from cysteine to phenylalanine, this CDR3 has 13 amino acids. Only the CDR3 DNA is retained, 39 bases long and in frame from the first base.